These T cell receptor beta chains were read from a single sample in a study of blood T cell repertoires in COVID-19. Sequencing used immunoSEQ multiplex PCR; TCRdb keeps in-frame clones, though not all of them. The repertoire includes 200,000 to 250,000 clones, 82% of them detected once, and about 5.6% sits in the top ten. The material sequenced was peripheral blood. The source is a woman aged 70 to 79 with COVID-19, enrolled during active disease. The CDR3 runs from the conserved cysteine through the conserved F or W. The D gene is left open where the match is weak. Clone sizes are given selectively: once, few, many, or a class where the clone is expanded.

CDR3 protein | CDR3 DNA | clone size | CDR3 length | J gene | D gene | V gene
CAWSDGGSYEQYF | TGTGCCTGGAGTGACGGGGGATCCTACGAGCAGTACTTC | - | 13 | TRBJ2-7 | - | TRBV30
CASSPGQGGIQYF | TGTGCCAGCAGCCCCGGACAGGGGGGCATTCAGTACTTC | - | 13 | TRBJ2-4 | TRBD1 | TRBV11-2
CATATGGGSYEQYF | TGTGCCACCGCGACAGGGGGTGGGTCCTACGAGCAGTACTTC | - | 14 | TRBJ2-7 | TRBD1 | TRBV19
CASSLGQINYGYTF | TGTGCCAGCAGTTTAGGGCAGATCAACTATGGCTACACCTTC | - | 14 | TRBJ1-2 | - | TRBV28
CASSLDGTSGGNEQFF | TGTGCCAGCAGCTTAGATGGGACTAGCGGCGGCAATGAGCAGTTCTTC | - | 16 | TRBJ2-1 | TRBD2 | TRBV7-2
CASSLVAAQPQHF | TGTGCCAGCAGCTTAGTTGCGGCTCAGCCCCAGCATTTT | - | 13 | TRBJ1-5 | - | TRBV7-8
CAWSTRTGTEAFF | TGTGCCTGGAGTACTCGGACAGGGACTGAAGCTTTCTTT | - | 13 | TRBJ1-1 | TRBD1 | TRBV30
CASSRDYRQETQYF | TGTGCCAGCAGCCGGGACTACCGCCAAGAGACCCAGTACTTC | - | 14 | TRBJ2-5 | TRBD2 | TRBV9
CASSPGGPQFF | TGTGCCAGCTCACCAGGAGGTCCCCAGTTCTTC | - | 11 | TRBJ2-1 | - | TRBV18
CASSQDRGANYGCTF | TGTGCCAGCAGCCAGGACAGGGGGGCTAACTATGGCTGCACCTTC | - | 15 | TRBJ1-2 | TRBD1 | TRBV3-1/TRBV3-2
CASTPYGEQYF | TGTGCCAGCACCCCTTACGGCGAGCAGTACTTC | - | 11 | TRBJ2-7 | - | TRBV2
CSVSRGRTDTQYF | TGCAGCGTTAGCAGGGGGCGCACAGATACGCAGTATTTT | - | 13 | TRBJ2-3 | TRBD1 | TRBV29-1
CASRPGTDTGELFF | TGTGCCAGCAGACCCGGGACAGATACCGGGGAGCTGTTTTTT | few | 14 | TRBJ2-2 | TRBD1 | TRBV2
CASSQESVVGLAEQFF | TGCGCCAGCAGCCAAGAGAGCGTTGTGGGACTCGCGGAGCAGTTCTTC | - | 16 | TRBJ2-1 | - | TRBV4-1
CASSLALQGGTEAFF | TGCGCCAGCAGCTTGGCGTTACAGGGAGGGACTGAAGCTTTCTTT | - | 15 | TRBJ1-1 | - | TRBV5-1
CASSFTTSTDTQYF | TGCGCCAGCAGCTTTACTACTAGCACAGATACGCAGTATTTT | few | 14 | TRBJ2-3 | - | TRBV5-1
CASSLPSGEQFF | TGCGCCAGCAGCCTCCCGAGCGGTGAGCAGTTCTTC | - | 12 | TRBJ2-1 | - | TRBV5-1
CASSFSGATEAFF | TGTGCCAGCAGTTTCTCAGGGGCCACTGAAGCTTTCTTT | - | 13 | TRBJ1-1 | - | TRBV27
CASRTPGVANYGYTF | TGTGCCAGCAGGACTCCGGGGGTTGCTAACTATGGCTACACCTTC | once | 15 | TRBJ1-2 | - | TRBV6-5
CASSSTRGPGNTIYF | TGTGCCAGCTCATCGACCAGGGGGCCTGGAAACACCATATATTTT | - | 15 | TRBJ1-3 | TRBD1 | TRBV18
CASSPGTGGGTDTQYF | TGCGCCAGCAGCCCGGGGACAGGGGGAGGCACAGATACGCAGTATTTT | - | 16 | TRBJ2-3 | TRBD1 | TRBV5-1
CASSLVGQSNQPQHF | TGTGCCAGCAGCTTAGTGGGACAGAGCAATCAGCCCCAGCATTTT | - | 15 | TRBJ1-5 | TRBD1 | TRBV7-2
CASSPGSGSYEQYF | TGTGCCAGCTCACCAGGAAGCGGTTCCTACGAGCAGTACTTC | - | 14 | TRBJ2-7 | - | TRBV18
CASSLVGDSGANVLTF | TGTGCCAGCAGCTTGGTAGGAGACTCTGGGGCCAACGTCCTGACTTTC | few | 16 | TRBJ2-6 | - | TRBV5-8
CASSLLQGAENGYTF | TGCGCCAGCAGCTTATTACAGGGGGCGGAGAATGGCTACACCTTC | - | 15 | TRBJ1-2 | TRBD1 | TRBV5-1
CASSHSSYEQYF | TGTGCCAGCAGCCACAGCTCCTACGAGCAGTACTTC | - | 12 | TRBJ2-7 | - | TRBV28
CASSSPSGSTDTQYF | TGTGCCAGCAGTTCGCCTAGCGGGAGCACAGATACGCAGTATTTT | - | 15 | TRBJ2-3 | TRBD2 | TRBV27
CASKFPGAETQYF | TGTGCCAGCAAATTTCCGGGAGCAGAGACCCAGTACTTC | - | 13 | TRBJ2-5 | - | TRBV3-1/TRBV3-2
CASSLAGGRTEKLFF | TGCGCCAGCAGCTTGGCGGGGGGTAGAACTGAAAAACTGTTTTTT | - | 15 | TRBJ1-4 | - | TRBV5-1
CASSLSNRGNYGYTF | TGTGCCAGCAGTTTATCGAATCGGGGGAACTATGGCTACACCTTC | - | 15 | TRBJ1-2 | - | TRBV27
CASSPGPGQGFLNTEAFF | TGTGCCAGTAGTCCCGGCCCGGGACAGGGCTTCCTGAACACTGAAGCTTTCTTT | once | 18 | TRBJ1-1 | TRBD1 | TRBV19
CAWGFGGTGNTIYF | TGTGCCTGGGGGTTCGGGGGAACTGGAAACACCATATATTTT | once | 14 | TRBJ1-3 | - | TRBV30
CASKAAGGPTYNEQFF | TGTGCCAGCAAAGCGGCGGGAGGGCCGACCTACAATGAGCAGTTCTTC | few | 16 | TRBJ2-1 | TRBD2 | TRBV2
CASRPMAGSNQPQHF | TGTGCCAGCAGGCCCATGGCCGGGAGCAACCAGCCCCAGCATTTT | few | 15 | TRBJ1-5 | - | TRBV6-5
CASSVGQGSQPQHF | TGTGCCAGCAGTGTTGGGCAGGGGTCTCAGCCCCAGCATTTT | few | 14 | TRBJ1-5 | - | TRBV2
CASSLQQGALDTQYF | TGTGCCAGCAGCTTGCAGCAGGGGGCTTTAGATACGCAGTATTTT | - | 15 | TRBJ2-3 | TRBD1 | TRBV11-2
CARSKSSGRGSGELFF | TGTGCCAGAAGCAAATCTAGCGGGAGAGGATCCGGGGAGCTGTTTTTT | few | 16 | TRBJ2-2 | TRBD2 | TRBV5-3
CASSQARVQGNTQKETQYF | TGTGCCAGCAGCCAAGCCAGGGTCCAGGGAAATACCCAAAAAGAGACCCAGTACTTC | - | 19 | TRBJ2-5 | - | TRBV14
CASSRRDVDTEAFF | TGTGCCAGTAGTCGCCGAGATGTGGACACTGAAGCTTTCTTT | - | 14 | TRBJ1-1 | - | TRBV19
CASSPPRGPIRNTEAFF | TGTGCCAGCTCACCCCCACGGGGTCCCATCAGGAACACTGAAGCTTTCTTT | once | 17 | TRBJ1-1 | - | TRBV18
CASSSLAGAYNEQFF | TGCGCCAGCAGCTCCCTAGCGGGAGCCTACAATGAGCAGTTCTTC | - | 15 | TRBJ2-1 | TRBD2 | TRBV5-1
CASSSPPGGSNQPQHF | TGTGCCAGCAGTTCTCCCCCGGGGGGTAGCAATCAGCCCCAGCATTTT | - | 16 | TRBJ1-5 | - | TRBV5-5
CASSLNREEAFF | TGTGCCAGCTCACTAAACAGGGAGGAAGCTTTCTTT | - | 12 | TRBJ1-1 | - | TRBV18
CASSLVRDQPQHF | TGTGCCAGCAGCCTCGTCAGGGATCAGCCCCAGCATTTT | - | 13 | TRBJ1-5 | - | TRBV6-5
CASSLRPGGNYGYTF | TGTGCCAGCAGTTTACGTCCGGGGGGTAACTATGGCTACACCTTC | - | 15 | TRBJ1-2 | - | TRBV28
CASSLTSGQETQYF | TGCGCCAGCAGCTTAACTAGCGGACAAGAGACCCAGTACTTC | - | 14 | TRBJ2-5 | TRBD2 | TRBV5-1
CASSSGGKMEETQYF | TGTGCCAGCAGTTCAGGGGGGAAGATGGAAGAGACCCAGTACTTC | - | 15 | TRBJ2-5 | - | TRBV28
CASSSGDRHYGYTF | TGTGCCAGCAGTTCGGGGGACCGCCACTATGGCTACACCTTC | few | 14 | TRBJ1-2 | - | TRBV28
CASSSTGEGGNTIYF | TGTGCCAGCAGTTCAACAGGGGAAGGTGGAAACACCATATATTTT | - | 15 | TRBJ1-3 | TRBD1 | TRBV28
CASSQGLDVRGRMDF | TGTGCCAGCAGCCAAGGCCTAGATGTTAGGGGCCGCATGGACTTT | - | 15 | TRBJ1-1 | - | TRBV3-1/TRBV3-2
CASSPQGSGNTIYF | TGTGCCAGCAGCCCACAGGGGTCGGGAAACACCATATATTTT | - | 14 | TRBJ1-3 | TRBD1 | TRBV7-9
CATSSTSGRGDEQFF | TGTGCCACCAGTTCGACTAGCGGGAGAGGAGATGAGCAGTTCTTC | - | 15 | TRBJ2-1 | TRBD2 | TRBV24-1
CASSPVTGGNPNEQFF | TGCGCCAGCAGCCCAGTGACAGGGGGTAATCCCAATGAGCAGTTCTTC | - | 16 | TRBJ2-1 | TRBD1 | TRBV5-1
CSVGESAGGQPQHF | TGCAGCGTTGGAGAGAGTGCAGGGGGACAGCCCCAGCATTTT | - | 14 | TRBJ1-5 | TRBD1 | TRBV29-1
CASSDQQTISGNTIYF | TGTGCCAGCAGCGATCAGCAGACTATCTCTGGAAACACCATATATTTT | - | 16 | TRBJ1-3 | - | TRBV9